This T cell receptor beta chain was documented in a study of blood T cell repertoires in COVID-19. The germline V gene has CDR1 SGDLS and CDR2 YYNGEE. The CDR3 is 16 residues long. With 0 bases clipped from V and 2 bases from J, the junction kept 3 bases outside the gene matches. Sequenced by immunoSEQ multiplex PCR; TCRdb stores in-frame clones only, minus some. The data show approximately 110,000 clones, around four fifths seen once. This sequence was found in an older man with COVID-19, enrolled during active disease. Sequenced: peripheral blood. The chain uses TRBV9 and TRBJ2-3; TRBD2 agrees at 10 bases. The CDR3 is CASSVGAGGTTDTQYF. DNA of the CDR3: TGTGCCAGCAGCGTAGGAGCGGGAGGGACCACAGATACGCAGTATTTT.